The T cell receptor beta chain described here comes from a study of T cells in Graves' hyperthyroidism and ophthalmopathy. RNA transcripts provided the source from which TCR beta CDR3 regions were amplified. RT-PCR in the first round (using the HTBI primer set) targeted the TCR CDR3. Using its own MiXCR run on the multiplex PCR reads, TCRdb lists one record per CDR3 protein. Of about 420,000 distinct CDR3 sequences listed, roughly 15% were seen once; the top ten hold about 4.9%. Germline V gene data show CDR1 as DFQATT and CDR2 as SNEGSKA (reference sequence). Trimming pared 1 base from V and 5 bases from J, leaving 9 bases between. The length of the CDR3 is 12 residues.

Sample: blood. The receptor was isolated from a woman aged 18-29 years with Graves' hyperthyroidism. The chain couples TRBV20-1 to TRBJ2-7; no firm D call. In nucleotides, the CDR3 is TGCAGTGCTAGAGCCTATAATAACGAGCAGTACTTC. Protein sequence: CSARAYNNEQYF.